The next 17 T cell receptor beta chains were all read from a single sample in a study of response to subunit inactivated influenza vaccine. Using its own MiXCR run on the RT-PCR reads, TCRdb lists one record per CDR3 protein. The table includes roughly 500,000 distinct CDR3 sequences, 16% detected once. This specimen consisted of CD4+ T cells sorted from PBMCs, obtained around 2 years after vaccination. The receptors shown here come from a man between 50 and 70 years old who received an inactivated influenza vaccine.

This clonotype was observed many times. V and J are TRBV29-1 and TRBJ2-7, with D possibly being TRBD1 (6 bases). The CDR3 has 13 amino acids. Trimming pared 5 bases from V and 5 bases from J, leaving 16 bases between. Germline CDR1 and CDR2: SQVTM and ANQGSEA. As DNA, the CDR3 is TGCAGCGTTAAGACAGGTGCTAGCAACGAGCAGTACTTC. Its protein product is CSVKTGASNEQYF.

J is TRBJ1-4 and V is TRBV5-5; D possibly corresponds to TRBD1 (5 bases). Germline-derived CDR1 and CDR2 are SGHKS and YYEKEE (reference sequence). V lost 4 bases and J 6 bases, leaving 16 bases between the germline ends. This CDR3 comprises 15 residues. In DNA, the CDR3 is TGTGCCAGCAGCGCACCGGGATTGGGGGATGAAAAACTGTTTTTT. Encoded protein: CASSAPGLGDEKLFF.

This sequence joins TRBV19 and TRBJ2-1; TRBD2 matches 8 bases. Germline loops: CDR1 LNHDA, CDR2 SQIVND (reference sequence). The CDR3 runs to 15 residues. Trimming at V came to 7 bases and at J to 6 bases, leaving 11 bases not matched to a gene. In nucleotides, the CDR3 is TGTGCCAGTACAAGAAGGGGACTAGGGGGCAATGAGCAGTTCTTC. Amino acid sequence: CASTRRGLGGNEQFF.

This clonotype was detected only a few times. This chain joins TRBV20-1 and TRBJ2-7, with D perhaps matching TRBD1 or TRBD2 (5 bases each). V lost 4 bases to trimming and J lost 4 bases, with 17 bases between them. Germline V lookup: CDR1 DFQATT, CDR2 SNEGSKA (reference sequence). This CDR3 is built from 14 residues. CDR3 loop: CSAILGTVDYEQYF. The CDR3 region has the DNA TGCAGTGCTATCCTCGGGACGGTTGATTACGAGCAGTACTTC.

The chain is built from TRBV20-1 and TRBJ2-1, with D possibly being TRBD1 (5 bases). The V gene's germline CDR1 is DFQATT and CDR2 SNEGSKA (reference sequence). This CDR3 has 15 residues. V lost 0 bases and J lost 3, with 12 bases in between. In nucleotides, the CDR3 is TGCAGTGCTAGAGATGGCAGGGCCATCTACAATGAGCAGTTCTTC. It yields the protein CSARDGRAIYNEQFF.

The chain uses TRBV12-3 or TRBV12-4 and TRBJ2-1; D might be TRBD2 (6 bases). Trimming pared 5 bases from V and 7 bases from J, leaving 18 bases between. CDR3 length: 15 residues. CDR3 nucleotide sequence: TGTGCCAGCAGTCATCGGAGGGCAGCTGGGAATGAGCAGTTCTTC. Amino acid sequence: CASSHRRAAGNEQFF.

V usage is TRBV20-1 and J usage is TRBJ2-7, with TRBD2 identical over 7 bases. J lost 6 bases, V lost 1 base, and 12 bases had no gene match. Per germline, CDR1 DFQATT and CDR2 SNEGSKA (reference sequence). The CDR3 covers 15 residues. The CDR3 protein is CSARGPTGGWTEQYF. In DNA form, the CDR3 reads TGCAGTGCTAGAGGGCCGACGGGGGGATGGACCGAGCAGTACTTC.

The chain joins TRBV5-1 to TRBJ1-1; a weak D match, TRBD1 (5 bases). V lost 5 bases and J lost 11, with 19 bases in between. CDR3 length: 13 amino acids. Germline V gives CDR1 SGHRS, CDR2 YFSETQ. The DNA for the CDR3 is TGCGCCAGCAGGCGGGACCTGGCGTGGGATGCTTTCTTT. This codes for CASRRDLAWDAFF. Looking up the rest from reference TRBV5-1 and TRBJ1-1 gives the full variable domain: KAGVTQTPRYLIKTRGQQVTLSCSPISGHRSVSWYQQTPGQGLQFLFEYFSETQRNKGNFPGRFSGRQFSNSRSEMNVSTLELGDSALYLCASRRDLAWDAFFGQGTRLTVV.

There are a few counts of this clonotype. The rearrangement joins TRBV2 to TRBJ2-2; 8 bases align to TRBD1. Germline CDR1 SNHLY, CDR2 FYNNEI. Losses at the gene ends were 5 bases for V and 4 bases for J; bases not matched to a gene: 0. The CDR3 runs to 13 residues. The CDR3 loop is CASSTGGTGELFF. The CDR3 bases are TGTGCCAGCAGTACAGGGGGCACCGGGGAGCTGTTTTTT.

The chain links TRBV20-1 to TRBJ1-5; D call uncertain. V was cut by 0 bases and J by 5 bases, with 11 bases left in between. The CDR3 spans 14 residues. Germline CDR1 DFQATT, CDR2 SNEGSKA (reference sequence). CDR3 nucleotide sequence: TGCAGTGCTAGAGATCCGGGAAGGGATCAGCCCCAGCATTTT. Its protein is CSARDPGRDQPQHF.

This rearrangement joins TRBV6-2 or TRBV6-3 to TRBJ2-1, with TRBD2 matching 10 bases. Germline V gives CDR1 MNHEY, CDR2 SVGEGT. The CDR3 totals 16 residues. The V and J ends lost 7 bases and 3 bases, in that order; junction bases with no gene match: 9. The CDR3 spells CASTALLAGSYNEQFF. The CDR3 DNA sequence: TGTGCCAGCACCGCACTACTAGCGGGAAGCTACAATGAGCAGTTCTTC.

This sequence joins TRBV20-1 and TRBJ1-2; 9 positions agree with TRBD1. The CDR3 spans 15 residues. CDR1 is DFQATT, CDR2 SNEGSKA, per germline (reference sequence). V trimming: 1 base; J trimming: 6 bases; junction bases outside the gene matches: 9. In DNA, the CDR3 is TGCAGTGCTAGAGTTCCGGGACAGGGTAGCCATGGCTACACCTTC. Translation gives CSARVPGQGSHGYTF.

The chain combines TRBV18 with TRBJ2-2, with 7 bases identical to TRBD1. Germline CDR1 KGHSH, CDR2 LQKENI. CDR3 length equals 18 residues. Trimming cost V 6 bases and J 4 bases; bases outside gene matches: 17. The CDR3 region is CASSGQRLTALGTGELFF. In DNA, the CDR3 is TGTGCCAGCTCGGGACAGCGTCTGACCGCCCTAGGCACCGGGGAGCTGTTTTTT. The full variable domain, in which reference TRBV18 and TRBJ2-2 provide the parts outside the CDR3, is NAGVMQNPRHLVRRRGQEARLRCSPMKGHSHVYWYRQLPEEGLKFMVYLQKENIIDESGMPKERFSAEFPKEGPSILRIQQVVRGDSAAYFCASSGQRLTALGTGELFFGEGSRLTVL.

J is TRBJ2-1 and V is TRBV4-2; 10 nucleotides match TRBD2. Trimming removed 2 bases from V and 3 bases from J; junction bases left unmatched: 4. Germline CDR1 and CDR2: LGHNA and YNFKEQ. CDR3 length: 16 amino acids. The CDR3 loop is CASSQKWTSGYNEQFF. The CDR3, as DNA: TGTGCCAGCAGCCAAAAATGGACTAGCGGCTACAATGAGCAGTTCTTC.

The rearrangement links TRBV28 to TRBJ1-5; a possible D gene is TRBD1 (5 bases). The germline gives CDR1 MDHEN, CDR2 SYDVKM. The CDR3 consists of 15 residues. V was cut by 5 bases and J by 7 bases, with 18 bases left in between. The CDR3 bases are TGTGCCAGCAGTACCGGGACCACCTCCCGGCAGCCCCAGCATTTT. Encoded protein: CASSTGTTSRQPQHF.

V and J are TRBV9 and TRBJ1-1, with TRBD1 matching 10 bases. The CDR3 is 17 amino acids. Germline trimming cut 4 bases from V and 0 bases from J; bases unmatched to any gene: 9. Germline CDR1 SGDLS, CDR2 YYNGEE. CDR3 protein: CASSTFGTGVLNTEAFF. CDR3 sequence (DNA): TGTGCCAGCAGCACCTTTGGGACAGGGGTTTTGAACACTGAAGCTTTCTTT.

At least ten counts were recorded for this clonotype. The V gene is TRBV7-2, the J gene TRBJ2-7, with 9 positions matching TRBD2. This CDR3 contains 15 residues. Germline CDR1 SGHTA, CDR2 FQGNSA. V trimming: 5 bases; J trimming: 3 bases; junction bases outside the gene matches: 8. The CDR3 here is CASSLVAGAIYEQYF. CDR3 nucleotide sequence: TGTGCCAGCAGCCTAGTAGCGGGAGCGATCTACGAGCAGTACTTC.